Listed below are T cell receptor beta chains from one sample, sequenced in a study of cytomegalovirus exposure and HLA in healthy donors. Assay used: immunoSEQ multiplex PCR; TCRdb lists only in-frame clones, some missing. The table has more than 200,000 clones, roughly 85% seen once; the top ten hold 1.5% to 2%. Material: PBMCs. These receptors all stem from a male donor in good health and CMV-seronegative. Both conserved end residues are part of each CDR3. The D gene is left open where the match is weak. Some rows have no size entry. The others give once, few or many, or a class for an expanded clone.

-	TRBD2	TRBV7-9	TRBJ2-7	CASRASGNSYEQYF	TGTGCCAGCAGAGCTAGCGGGAACTCCTACGAGCAGTACTTC
-	-	TRBV6-6	TRBJ2-7	CASTADIAYEQYF	TGTGCCAGCACCGCGGACATAGCCTACGAGCAGTACTTC
-	-	TRBV4-2	TRBJ2-5	CASSQDPNRSGTQYF	TGTGCCAGCAGCCAAGATCCCAACAGGAGTGGGACCCAGTACTTC
-	-	TRBV4-2	TRBJ1-2	CASSQDPGRANYGYTF	TGTGCCAGCAGCCAAGATCCGGGGAGAGCTAACTATGGCTACACCTTC
-	TRBD2	TRBV11-1	TRBJ2-1	CASKLGLAGYEQFF	TGTGCCAGCAAGTTGGGACTAGCGGGGTATGAGCAGTTCTTC
-	-	TRBV2	TRBJ2-1	CASSLRSSYNEQFF	TGTGCCAGCAGTCTTAGGAGCTCCTACAATGAGCAGTTCTTC
-	-	TRBV7-3	TRBJ2-2	CASDITRNHTGELFF	TGTGCCAGCGACATCACCCGTAATCACACCGGGGAGCTGTTTTTT
few	-	TRBV4-3	TRBJ2-5	CASSQAPQGGETQYF	TGCGCCAGCAGCCAAGCCCCTCAGGGAGGAGAGACCCAGTACTTC
few	TRBD1	TRBV10-3	TRBJ2-2	CATRDREYTGELFF	TGTGCCACCCGGGACAGGGAGTACACCGGGGAGCTGTTTTTT
medium-sized	TRBD2	TRBV4-3	TRBJ2-3	CASSQGVGGGADTQYF	TGCGCCAGCAGCCAAGGGGTGGGCGGGGGGGCGGATACGCAGTATTTT
-	TRBD1	TRBV10-3	TRBJ1-3	CAISNGQGNTIYF	TGTGCCATCAGCAATGGACAGGGGAACACCATATATTTT
few	TRBD1	TRBV19	TRBJ1-2	CASSPRTGANYGYTF	TGTGCCAGTAGTCCCAGGACAGGGGCTAACTATGGCTACACCTTC
few	TRBD1	TRBV10-3	TRBJ1-1	CAISVTGRKSGTEAFF	TGTGCCATCAGTGTGACAGGGCGTAAGTCGGGCACTGAAGCTTTCTTT
-	-	TRBV6-1	TRBJ2-7	CASSGRGTTLSEQYF	TGTGCCAGCAGTGGACGTGGGACAACACTGTCCGAGCAGTACTTC
-	TRBD1	TRBV6-1	TRBJ1-5	CASGWTGDSNQPQHF	TGTGCCAGCGGTTGGACAGGGGATAGCAATCAGCCCCAGCATTTT
-	TRBD2	TRBV15	TRBJ2-1	CATSGGFNEQFF	TGTGCCACTTCGGGGGGGTTCAATGAGCAGTTCTTC
-	TRBD1	TRBV9	TRBJ1-6	CASSGTGAVYNSPLHF	TGTGCCAGCAGCGGGACAGGGGCCGTCTATAATTCACCCCTCCACTTT
-	-	TRBV27	TRBJ2-7	CASSFQGEAYEQYF	TGTGCCAGCAGTTTCCAGGGGGAGGCCTACGAGCAGTACTTC
once	-	TRBV7-2	TRBJ1-3	CASRGEAGNTIYF	TGTGCCAGCAGGGGGGAGGCTGGAAACACCATATATTTT
-	-	TRBV7-3	TRBJ1-1	CASSPVVDTEAFF	TGTGCCAGCAGCCCTGTAGTGGACACTGAAGCTTTCTTT
few	-	TRBV19	TRBJ1-6	CFIPGAYNSPLHF	TGTTTTATTCCAGGGGCCTATAATTCACCCCTCCACTTT
-	-	TRBV11-3	TRBJ2-2	CASSPAGSGNTGELFF	TGTGCCAGCAGCCCCGCTGGTAGCGGGAACACCGGGGAGCTGTTTTTT
-	TRBD2	TRBV6-5	TRBJ2-5	CASSYEPAGGKETQYF	TGTGCCAGCAGTTACGAACCAGCGGGGGGGAAAGAGACCCAGTACTTC
-	-	TRBV7-8	TRBJ1-4	CASSLGGGRSLLREKLFF	TGTGCCAGCAGCTTAGGTGGGGGCAGGTCCCTGCTAAGAGAAAAACTGTTTTTT
-	-	TRBV11-3	TRBJ2-2	CASSLQGGVVEELFF	TGTGCCAGCAGCTTACAAGGGGGAGTCGTGGAGGAGCTGTTTTTT
-	-	TRBV6-5	TRBJ1-6	CASSSRPQEIPLHF	TGTGCCAGCAGTTCCCGACCGCAGGAAATCCCCCTCCACTTT
few	-	TRBV5-6	TRBJ1-1	CASSLGGLSEAFF	TGTGCCAGCAGCTTGGGGGGACTCTCTGAAGCTTTCTTT
once	-	TRBV4-2	TRBJ2-5	CASSQEEAVQETQYF	TGTGCCAGCAGCCAAGAGGAAGCGGTTCAAGAGACCCAGTACTTC
-	TRBD2	TRBV5-6	TRBJ2-2	CASSLGSGSYTGELFF	TGTGCCAGCAGCTTGGGAAGCGGGAGCTACACCGGGGAGCTGTTTTTT
-	-	TRBV6-9	TRBJ1-6	CASSYKSGSGSYNSPLHF	TGTGCCAGCAGTTATAAGTCGGGGTCTGGCTCCTATAATTCACCCCTCCACTTT
-	TRBD2	TRBV5-4	TRBJ2-7	CASSLLLGTSGVETYEQYF	TGTGCCAGCAGCTTGCTGCTGGGGACTAGCGGGGTAGAGACCTACGAGCAGTACTTC
once	-	TRBV30	TRBJ1-2	CAWDYSGDYYGYTF	TGTGCCTGGGATTATTCAGGGGATTACTATGGCTACACCTTC
-	-	TRBV7-9	TRBJ1-1	CASSSGTVLPRAFF	TGTGCCAGCAGCTCGGGAACGGTTCTCCCCAGAGCTTTCTTT
-	-	TRBV4-3	TRBJ2-7	CASSLEIAYEQYF	TGCGCCAGCAGCCTAGAAATCGCCTACGAGCAGTACTTC
-	-	TRBV7-6	TRBJ2-2	CASSLDGGIRSGELFF	TGTGCCAGCAGCTTAGATGGCGGAATAAGATCCGGGGAGCTGTTTTTT
-	TRBD1	TRBV6-5	TRBJ1-1	CASSYTRGVEAFF	TGTGCCAGCAGTTACACCAGGGGGGTTGAAGCTTTCTTT
few	TRBD1	TRBV28	TRBJ2-1	CASSLEGRTGSRNEQFF	TGTGCCAGCAGTTTAGAGGGTCGGACAGGGTCTCGAAATGAGCAGTTCTTC
-	-	TRBV19	TRBJ1-2	CASAITPSAGSYGYTF	TGTGCCAGCGCGATCACCCCATCCGCGGGTTCGTATGGCTACACCTTC
few	TRBD2	TRBV6-5	TRBJ2-7	CASSSATSGRPYEQYF	TGTGCCAGCAGTTCCGCGACTAGCGGGAGACCCTACGAGCAGTACTTC
-	-	TRBV5-1	TRBJ2-5	CASRVQPQETQYF	TGCGCCAGCAGGGTACAGCCCCAAGAGACCCAGTACTTC